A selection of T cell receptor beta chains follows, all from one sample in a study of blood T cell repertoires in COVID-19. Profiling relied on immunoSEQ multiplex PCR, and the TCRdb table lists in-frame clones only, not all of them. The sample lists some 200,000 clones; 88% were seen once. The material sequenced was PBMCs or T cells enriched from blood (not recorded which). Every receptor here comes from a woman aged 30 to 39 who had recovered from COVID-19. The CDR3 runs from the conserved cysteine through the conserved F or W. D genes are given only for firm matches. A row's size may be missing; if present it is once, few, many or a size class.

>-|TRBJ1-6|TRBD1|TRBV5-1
TGCGCCAGCAGCGATGGGACAGGATCTTCACCCCTCCACTTT
CASSDGTGSSPLHF
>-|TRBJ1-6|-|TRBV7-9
TGTGCCAGCAGCAAAACTGTGCATTCACCCCTCCACTTT
CASSKTVHSPLHF
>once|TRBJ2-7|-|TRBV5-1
TGCGCCAGCAGCCCTTTGTCCGGGACATCCTACGAGCAGTACTTC
CASSPLSGTSYEQYF
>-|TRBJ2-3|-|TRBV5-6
TGTGCCAGCGGACCACTAGGAATGTCAGATACGCAGTATTTT
CASGPLGMSDTQYF
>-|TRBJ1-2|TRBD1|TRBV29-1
TGCAGCGTTGACAAAGACAGGGATAGTAACTATGGCTACACCTTC
CSVDKDRDSNYGYTF
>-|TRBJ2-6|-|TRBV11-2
TGTGCCAGCAGCTTTAGCTCTGGGGCCAACGTCCTGACTTTC
CASSFSSGANVLTF
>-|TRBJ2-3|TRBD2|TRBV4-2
TGTGCCAGCAGCGGAGGGACTAGCGGGGATACAGATACGCAGTATTTT
CASSGGTSGDTDTQYF
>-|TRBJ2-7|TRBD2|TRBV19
TGTGCCAGTAGTACCTATCTAGCGGGGGGGTTTGCCGACGAGCAGTACTTC
CASSTYLAGGFADEQYF
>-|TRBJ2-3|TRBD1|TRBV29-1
TGCAGCGTCCCCCACAGGGGTGGAGATACGCAGTATTTT
CSVPHRGGDTQYF
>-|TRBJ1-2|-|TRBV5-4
TGTGCCAGCAGCTTGGGGACCCAGGGCATCTATGGCTACACCTTC
CASSLGTQGIYGYTF
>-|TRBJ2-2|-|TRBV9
TGTGCCAGCAGCGTATCCCCAGGGGGGCGGACAGAAGTCACCGGGGAGCTGTTTTTT
CASSVSPGGRTEVTGELFF
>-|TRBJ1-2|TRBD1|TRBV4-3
TGCGCCAGCAGCCAAGTGCGGGGACAGGGTTATGGCTACACCTTC
CASSQVRGQGYGYTF
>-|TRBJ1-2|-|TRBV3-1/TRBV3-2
TGTGCCAGCAGCCAAGGGCGGTTAAGCTACACCTTC
CASSQGRLSYTF
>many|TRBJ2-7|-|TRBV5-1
TGCGCCAGCAGCTTGGGGCTAGACTTTTACGAGCAGTACTTC
CASSLGLDFYEQYF
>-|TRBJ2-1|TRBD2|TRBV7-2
TGTGCCAGCAGCTTTCGGGGCACTAGCGGGGGTTACAATGAGCAGTTCTTC
CASSFRGTSGGYNEQFF
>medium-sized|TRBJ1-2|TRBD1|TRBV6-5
TGTGCCAGCAGGACCAGGGGGCTTGTAGGCTACACCTTC
CASRTRGLVGYTF
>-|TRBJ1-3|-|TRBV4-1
TGCGCCAGCAGCCCGGGGGGGGCCTCTGGAAACACCATATATTTT
CASSPGGASGNTIYF
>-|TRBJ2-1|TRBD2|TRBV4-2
TGTGCCAGCAGCCAAGGATTGGCGGGGGGCCACAATGAGCAGTTCTTC
CASSQGLAGGHNEQFF
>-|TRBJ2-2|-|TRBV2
TGTGCCAGCAGGTCCCTGACGGGGAACACCGGGGAGCTGTTTTTT
CASRSLTGNTGELFF
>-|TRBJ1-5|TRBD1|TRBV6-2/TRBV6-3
TGTGCCAGCAGTTATCAGGGACAGGGGGCGAGGCAGCCCCAGCATTTT
CASSYQGQGARQPQHF
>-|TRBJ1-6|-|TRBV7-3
TGTGCCAGCAGCTTAACGGGGAGGGATTCACCCCTCCACTTT
CASSLTGRDSPLHF
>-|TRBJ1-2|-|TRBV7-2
TGTGCCAGCAGCAAAGGAGACGGGATTGGCTACACCTTC
CASSKGDGIGYTF
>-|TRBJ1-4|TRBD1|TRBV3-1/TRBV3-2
TGTGCCAGCAGCCAAGGGGACAGGGGGCGTGAAAAACTGTTTTTT
CASSQGDRGREKLFF